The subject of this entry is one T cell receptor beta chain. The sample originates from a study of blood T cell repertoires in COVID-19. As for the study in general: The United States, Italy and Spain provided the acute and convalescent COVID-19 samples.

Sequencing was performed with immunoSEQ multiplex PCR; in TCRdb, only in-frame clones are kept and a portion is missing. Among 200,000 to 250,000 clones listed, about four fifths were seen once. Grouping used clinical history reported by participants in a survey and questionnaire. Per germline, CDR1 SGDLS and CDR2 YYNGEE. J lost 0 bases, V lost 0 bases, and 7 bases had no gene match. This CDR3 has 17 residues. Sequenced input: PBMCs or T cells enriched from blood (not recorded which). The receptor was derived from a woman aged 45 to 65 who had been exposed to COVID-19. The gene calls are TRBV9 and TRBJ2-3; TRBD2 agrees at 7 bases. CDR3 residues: CASSVAGGVSSTDTQYF. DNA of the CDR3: TGTGCCAGCAGCGTAGCGGGGGGTGTCTCTAGCACAGATACGCAGTATTTT.